One T cell receptor beta chain is described in this entry. No antigen is known for it. The method was immunoSEQ multiplex PCR; TCRdb's version includes in-frame clones alone and lacks a portion of them. The table has about 480,000 clones, approximately 79% seen once. This entry is derived from a study of shared clonotypes between healthy human individuals. Study-wide findings and caveats: Clonotype sharing among donors, it was expected, would be affected by sequencing depth.

Trimming removed 5 bases at V and 9 bases at J, with 8 bases between. CDR3 size: 11 residues. Per germline, CDR1 MNHEY and CDR2 SVGAGI. The sequencing sample was made of PBMCs. This sequence originates from a woman in her thirties or forties in good health. Some clones in this sample may be carry-over from other donors' samples. V and J are TRBV6-5 and TRBJ2-1, with a possible D match to TRBD1 (6 bases). CDR3 in amino acids: CASSQGIEQFF. The CDR3 bases are TGTGCCAGCAGTCAGGGGATTGAGCAGTTCTTC.